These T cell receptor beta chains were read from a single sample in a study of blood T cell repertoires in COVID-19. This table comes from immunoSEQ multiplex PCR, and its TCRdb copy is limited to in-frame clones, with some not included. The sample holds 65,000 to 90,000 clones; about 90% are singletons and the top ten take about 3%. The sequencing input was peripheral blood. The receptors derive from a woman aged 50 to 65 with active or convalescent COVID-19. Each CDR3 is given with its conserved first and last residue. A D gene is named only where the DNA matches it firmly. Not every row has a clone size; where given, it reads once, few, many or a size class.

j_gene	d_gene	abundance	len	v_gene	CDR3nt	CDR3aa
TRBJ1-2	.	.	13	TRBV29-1	TGCAGCGTTGGCAGGCGTCAAATCTATGGCTACACCTTC	CSVGRRQIYGYTF
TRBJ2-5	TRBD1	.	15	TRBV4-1	TGCGCCAGCAGCCAACCGGGACAGGGGGCCGAGACCCAGTACTTC	CASSQPGQGAETQYF
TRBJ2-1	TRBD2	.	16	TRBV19	TGTGCCAGTAGTTCAAGACTAGCGGGGTTTGAAAATGAGCAGTTCTTC	CASSSRLAGFENEQFF
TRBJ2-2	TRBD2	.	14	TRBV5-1	TGCGCCAGCAAACTAGCGGGAGGGATCGGGGAGCTGTTTTTT	CASKLAGGIGELFF
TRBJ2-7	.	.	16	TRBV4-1	TGCGCCAGCAGCGAACTCAGGGCAGGTCTACCCTACGAGCAGTACTTC	CASSELRAGLPYEQYF
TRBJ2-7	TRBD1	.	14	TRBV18	TGTGCCAGCTCTCCTACAGGGGGCGCCCACGAGCAGTACTTC	CASSPTGGAHEQYF
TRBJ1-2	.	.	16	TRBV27	TGTGCCAGCAGTCGAATACAGGGTACCTTTAACTATGGCTACACCTTC	CASSRIQGTFNYGYTF
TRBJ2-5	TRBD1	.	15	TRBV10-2	TGCGCCAGCAGTGAGCTAGGGACAGAACAAGAGACCCAGTACTTC	CASSELGTEQETQYF
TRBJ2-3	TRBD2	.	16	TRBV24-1	TGTGCCACCACCAAGGGAACTAGCGGGGGAAGAGATACGCAGTATTTT	CATTKGTSGGRDTQYF
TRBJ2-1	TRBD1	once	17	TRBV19	TGTGCCAGTAGTACCTCACAGGGGAACCCCTCCTACAATGAGCAGTTCTTC	CASSTSQGNPSYNEQFF
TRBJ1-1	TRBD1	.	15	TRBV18	TGTGCCAGCTCACTTCAAACAGGGGGCAACACTGAAGCTTTCTTT	CASSLQTGGNTEAFF
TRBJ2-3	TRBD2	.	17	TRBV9	TGTGCCAGCAGCGTAGCTGGAGCGGGGGGGATCACAGATACGCAGTATTTT	CASSVAGAGGITDTQYF
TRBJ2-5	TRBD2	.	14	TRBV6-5	TGTGCCAGCAGTAAGACTAGCAACTTAGAGACCCAGTACTTC	CASSKTSNLETQYF
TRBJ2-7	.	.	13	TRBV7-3	TGTGCCAGCAGTTTGGACTCATCCTACGAGCAGTACTTC	CASSLDSSYEQYF
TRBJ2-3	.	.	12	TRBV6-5	TGTGCCAGTAGGGAGAGCACAGATACGCAGTATTTT	CASRESTDTQYF
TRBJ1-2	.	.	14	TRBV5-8	TGTGCCAGCACCATAGGACAACTCCTATATGGCTACACCTTC	CASTIGQLLYGYTF